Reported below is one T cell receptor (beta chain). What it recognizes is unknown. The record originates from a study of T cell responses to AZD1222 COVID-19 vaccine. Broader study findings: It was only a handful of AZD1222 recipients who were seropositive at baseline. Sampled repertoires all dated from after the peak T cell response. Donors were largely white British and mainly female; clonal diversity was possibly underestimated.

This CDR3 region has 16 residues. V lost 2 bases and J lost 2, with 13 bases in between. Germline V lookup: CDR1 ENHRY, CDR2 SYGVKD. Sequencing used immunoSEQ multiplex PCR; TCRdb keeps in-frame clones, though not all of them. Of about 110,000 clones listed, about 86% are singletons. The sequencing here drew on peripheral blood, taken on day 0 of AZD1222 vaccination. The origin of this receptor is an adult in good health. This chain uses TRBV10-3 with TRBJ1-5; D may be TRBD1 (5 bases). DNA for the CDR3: TGTGCCATCAGTGAGGGGGGGGGAGGTGGCAATCAGCCCCAGCATTTT. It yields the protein CAISEGGGGGNQPQHF.